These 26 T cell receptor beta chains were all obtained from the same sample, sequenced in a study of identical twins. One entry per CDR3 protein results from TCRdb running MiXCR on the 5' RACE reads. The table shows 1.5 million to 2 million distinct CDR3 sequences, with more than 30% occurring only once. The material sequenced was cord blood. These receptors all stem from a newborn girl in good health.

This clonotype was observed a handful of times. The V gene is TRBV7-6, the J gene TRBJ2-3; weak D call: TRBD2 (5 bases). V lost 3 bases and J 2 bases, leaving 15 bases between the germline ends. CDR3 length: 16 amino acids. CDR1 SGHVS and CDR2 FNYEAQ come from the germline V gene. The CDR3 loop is CASSLAGSHHTDTQYF. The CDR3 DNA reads TGTGCCAGCAGCTTGGCGGGCTCCCACCACACAGATACGCAGTATTTT.

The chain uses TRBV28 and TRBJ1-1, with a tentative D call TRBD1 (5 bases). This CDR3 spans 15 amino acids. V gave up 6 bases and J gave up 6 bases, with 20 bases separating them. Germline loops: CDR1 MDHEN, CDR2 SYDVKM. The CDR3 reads CASRTKTRAGPEAFF. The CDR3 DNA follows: TGTGCCAGCAGGACAAAAACTCGGGCGGGACCTGAAGCTTTCTTT. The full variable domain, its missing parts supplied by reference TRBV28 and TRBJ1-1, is DVKVTQSSRYLVKRTGEKVFLECVQDMDHENMFWYRQDPGLGLRLIYFSYDVKMKEKGDIPEGYSVSREKKERFSLILESASTNQTSMYLCASRTKTRAGPEAFFGQGTRLTVV.

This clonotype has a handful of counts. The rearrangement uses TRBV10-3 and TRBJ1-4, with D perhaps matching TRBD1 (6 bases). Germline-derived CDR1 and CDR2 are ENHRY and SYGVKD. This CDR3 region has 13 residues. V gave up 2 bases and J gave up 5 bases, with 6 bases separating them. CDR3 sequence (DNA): TGTGCCATCAGTGAGGGACAGAATGAAAAACTGTTTTTT. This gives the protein CAISEGQNEKLFF.

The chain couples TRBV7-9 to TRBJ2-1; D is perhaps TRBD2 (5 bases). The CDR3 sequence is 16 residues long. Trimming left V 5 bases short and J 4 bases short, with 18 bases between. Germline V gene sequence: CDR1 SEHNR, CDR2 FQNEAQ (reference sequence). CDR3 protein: CASSPRGLARYNEQFF. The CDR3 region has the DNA TGTGCCAGCAGCCCCCGAGGGCTAGCTCGATACAATGAGCAGTTCTTC.

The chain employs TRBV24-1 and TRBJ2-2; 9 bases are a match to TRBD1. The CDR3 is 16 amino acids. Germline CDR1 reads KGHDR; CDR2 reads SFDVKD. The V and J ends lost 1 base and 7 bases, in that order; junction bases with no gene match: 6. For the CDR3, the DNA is TGTGCCACCAGTGATTTCGGGGACAGGGTTGGCGGGGAGCTGTTTTTT. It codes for CATSDFGDRVGGELFF.

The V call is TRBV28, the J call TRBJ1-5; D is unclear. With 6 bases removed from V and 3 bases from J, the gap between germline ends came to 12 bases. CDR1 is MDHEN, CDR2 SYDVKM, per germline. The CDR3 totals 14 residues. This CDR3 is CASRNGLNNQPQHF. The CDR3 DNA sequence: TGTGCCAGCAGGAATGGACTAAACAATCAGCCCCAGCATTTT.

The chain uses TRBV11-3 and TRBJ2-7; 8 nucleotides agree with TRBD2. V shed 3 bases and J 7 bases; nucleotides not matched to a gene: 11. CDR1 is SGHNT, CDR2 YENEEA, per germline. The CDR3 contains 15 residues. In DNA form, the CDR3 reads TGTGCCAGCAGCTTGACTAGCGACGGCTACAATGAGCAGTACTTC. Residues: CASSLTSDGYNEQYF.

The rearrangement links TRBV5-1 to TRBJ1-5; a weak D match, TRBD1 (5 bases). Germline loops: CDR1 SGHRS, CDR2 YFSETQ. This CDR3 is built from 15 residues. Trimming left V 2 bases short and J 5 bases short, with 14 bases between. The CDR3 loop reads CASSLYGQGDQPQHF. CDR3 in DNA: TGCGCCAGCAGCTTATACGGACAAGGGGATCAGCCCCAGCATTTT.

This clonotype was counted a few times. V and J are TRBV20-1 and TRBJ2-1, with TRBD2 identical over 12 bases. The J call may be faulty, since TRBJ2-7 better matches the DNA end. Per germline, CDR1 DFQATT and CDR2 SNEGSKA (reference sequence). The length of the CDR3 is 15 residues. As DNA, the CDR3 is TGCAGTGCTAGAGGACTAGCGGGAGTCTACAATGAGCAGTACTTC. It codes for CSARGLAGVYNEQYF.

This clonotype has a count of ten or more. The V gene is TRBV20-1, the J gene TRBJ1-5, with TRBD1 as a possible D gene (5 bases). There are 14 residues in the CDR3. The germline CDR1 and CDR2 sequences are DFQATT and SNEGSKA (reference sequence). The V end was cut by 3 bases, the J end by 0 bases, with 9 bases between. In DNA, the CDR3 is TGCAGTGCTAGCCGGGGGAATAGCAATCAGCCCCAGCATTTT. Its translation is CSASRGNSNQPQHF.

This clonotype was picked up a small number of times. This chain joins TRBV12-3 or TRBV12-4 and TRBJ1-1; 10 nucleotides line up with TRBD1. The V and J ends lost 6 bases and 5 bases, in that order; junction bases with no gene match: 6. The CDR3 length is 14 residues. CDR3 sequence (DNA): TGTGCCAGCAGCCGCGACAGGGGGCAAACTGAAGCTTTCTTT. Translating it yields CASSRDRGQTEAFF.

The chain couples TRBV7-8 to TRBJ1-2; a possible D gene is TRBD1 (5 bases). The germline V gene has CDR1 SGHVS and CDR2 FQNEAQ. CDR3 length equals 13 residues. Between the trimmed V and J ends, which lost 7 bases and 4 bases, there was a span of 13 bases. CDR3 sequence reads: CASNVGQTYGYTF. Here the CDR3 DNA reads TGTGCCAGCAACGTGGGGCAGACCTATGGCTACACCTTC.

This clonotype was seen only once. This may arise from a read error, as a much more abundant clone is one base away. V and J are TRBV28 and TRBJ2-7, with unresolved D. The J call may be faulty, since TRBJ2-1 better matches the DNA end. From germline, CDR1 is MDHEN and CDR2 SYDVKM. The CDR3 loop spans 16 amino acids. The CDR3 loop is CASSPLLSWSSYEQFF. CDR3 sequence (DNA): TGTGCCAGCAGTCCCCTCCTCTCGTGGAGCTCCTACGAGCAGTTCTTC.

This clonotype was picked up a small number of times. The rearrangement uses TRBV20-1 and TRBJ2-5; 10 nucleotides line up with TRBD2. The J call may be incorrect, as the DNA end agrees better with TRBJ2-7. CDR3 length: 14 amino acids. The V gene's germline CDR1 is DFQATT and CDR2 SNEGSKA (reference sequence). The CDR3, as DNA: TGCAGTGCTCCGCCTAGCGGGAGAACCCACGAGCAGTACTTC. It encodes CSAPPSGRTHEQYF.

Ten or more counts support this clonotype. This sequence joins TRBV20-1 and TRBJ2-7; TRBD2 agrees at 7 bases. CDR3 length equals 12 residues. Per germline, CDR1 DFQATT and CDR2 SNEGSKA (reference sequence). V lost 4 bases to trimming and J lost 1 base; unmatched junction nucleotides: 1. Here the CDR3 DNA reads TGCAGTGCTACACTAGCGTCCTACGAGCAGTACTTC. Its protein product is CSATLASYEQYF.

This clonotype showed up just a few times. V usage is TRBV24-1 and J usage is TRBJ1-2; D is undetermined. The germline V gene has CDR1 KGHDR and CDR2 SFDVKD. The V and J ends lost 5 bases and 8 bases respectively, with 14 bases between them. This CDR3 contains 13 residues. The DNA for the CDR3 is TGTGCCACCAGTGTGTGGCGGTACGACGGCTACACCTTC. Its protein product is CATSVWRYDGYTF.

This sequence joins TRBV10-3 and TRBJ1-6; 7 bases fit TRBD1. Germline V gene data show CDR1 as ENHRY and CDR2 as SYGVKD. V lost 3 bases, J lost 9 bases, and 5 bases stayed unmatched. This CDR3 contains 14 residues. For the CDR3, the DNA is TGTGCCATCAGTGAAGGGACAGTCGCTTCACCCCTCCACTTT. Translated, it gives CAISEGTVASPLHF.

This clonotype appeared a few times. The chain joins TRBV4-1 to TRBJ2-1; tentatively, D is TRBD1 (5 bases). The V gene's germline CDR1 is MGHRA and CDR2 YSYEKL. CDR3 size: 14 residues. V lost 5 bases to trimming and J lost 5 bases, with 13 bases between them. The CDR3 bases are TGCGCCAGCAGCTTCAGGGTTGGGGACAATGAGCAGTTCTTC. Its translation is CASSFRVGDNEQFF.

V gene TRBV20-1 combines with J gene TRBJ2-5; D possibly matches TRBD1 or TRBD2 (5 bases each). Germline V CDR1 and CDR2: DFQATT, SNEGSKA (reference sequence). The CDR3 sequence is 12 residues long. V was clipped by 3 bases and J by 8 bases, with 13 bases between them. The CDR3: CSASVGERTQYF. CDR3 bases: TGCAGTGCTAGTGTGGGGGAGCGAACCCAGTACTTC.

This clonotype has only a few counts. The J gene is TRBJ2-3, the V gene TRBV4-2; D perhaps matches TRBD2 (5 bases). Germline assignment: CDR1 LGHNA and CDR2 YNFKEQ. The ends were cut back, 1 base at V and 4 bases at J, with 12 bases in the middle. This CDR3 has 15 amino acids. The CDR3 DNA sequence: TGTGCCAGCAGCCAAGTCCAAGGGCGGGCAGATACGCAGTATTTT. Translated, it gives CASSQVQGRADTQYF.

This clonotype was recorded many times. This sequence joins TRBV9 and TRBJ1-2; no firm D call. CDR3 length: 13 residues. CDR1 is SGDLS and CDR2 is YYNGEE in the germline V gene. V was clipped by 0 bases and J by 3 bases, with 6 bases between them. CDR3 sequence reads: CASSVERDYGYTF. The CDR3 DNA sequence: TGTGCCAGCAGCGTAGAAAGGGACTATGGCTACACCTTC.

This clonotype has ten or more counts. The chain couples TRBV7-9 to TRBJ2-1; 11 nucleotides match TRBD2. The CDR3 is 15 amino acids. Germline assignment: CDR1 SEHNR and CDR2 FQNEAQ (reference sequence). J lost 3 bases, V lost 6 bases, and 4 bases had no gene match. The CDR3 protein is CASSSGTSGYNEQFF. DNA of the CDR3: TGTGCCAGCAGTTCCGGGACTAGCGGCTACAATGAGCAGTTCTTC.

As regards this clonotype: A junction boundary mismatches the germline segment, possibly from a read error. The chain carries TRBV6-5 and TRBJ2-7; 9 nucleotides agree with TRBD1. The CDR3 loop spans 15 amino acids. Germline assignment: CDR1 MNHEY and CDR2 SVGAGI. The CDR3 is CASSNSGTGSAEQYF. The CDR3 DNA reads TGTGCCAGCAGTAACTCCGGGACAGGGAGTGCCGAGCAGTACTTC.

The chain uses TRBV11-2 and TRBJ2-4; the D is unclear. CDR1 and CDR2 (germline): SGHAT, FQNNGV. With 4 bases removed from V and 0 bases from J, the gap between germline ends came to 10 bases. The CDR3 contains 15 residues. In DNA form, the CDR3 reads TGTGCCAGCAGCTACACAAAACTAGCCAAAAACATTCAGTACTTC. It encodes CASSYTKLAKNIQYF. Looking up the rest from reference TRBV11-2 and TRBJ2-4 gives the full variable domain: EAGVAQSPRYKIIEKRQSVAFWCNPISGHATLYWYQQILGQGPKLLIQFQNNGVVDDSQLPKDRFSAERLKGVDSTLKIQPAKLEDSAVYLCASSYTKLAKNIQYFGAGTRLSVL.

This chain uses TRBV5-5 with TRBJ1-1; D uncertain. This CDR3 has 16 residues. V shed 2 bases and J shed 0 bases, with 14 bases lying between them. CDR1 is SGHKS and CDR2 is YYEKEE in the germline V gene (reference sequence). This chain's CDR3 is CASSLMWEVLNTEAFF. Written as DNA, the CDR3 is TGTGCCAGCAGCTTAATGTGGGAGGTCTTGAACACTGAAGCTTTCTTT.

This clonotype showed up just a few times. The CDR3 here is CASRLRQSRSYEQYF. The CDR3 DNA reads as TGCGCCAGCAGGTTGAGACAGTCTCGCTCCTACGAGCAGTACTTC. The chain combines TRBV5-1 with TRBJ2-7; TRBD1 might be the D (5 bases). The CDR3 has 15 residues. Trimming pared 5 bases from V and 0 bases from J, leaving 15 bases between. The V gene's germline CDR1 is SGHRS and CDR2 YFSETQ.